This T cell receptor beta chain is from a study of beta chain features in type 1 diabetes. General study findings and limits: Shortening of TCRB CDR3s, moderate but significant, appeared in all four CD4+ subsets of Type 1 diabetes patients. Patients' naive, central memory and regulatory TCRB repertoires appeared more alike than those of healthy donors.

This clone came up a few times. No antigen is known for it. The isolated RNA, all of it, was reverse transcribed, so expressed TCRB transcripts were what got sequenced. Regulatory, naive and central memory T cell samples averaged around 3.6 million reads. The method was immunoSEQ multiplex PCR; TCRdb's version includes in-frame clones alone and lacks a portion of them. The profile shows 150,000 to 200,000 clones, around 8.6% of them singletons. Germline assignment: CDR1 SGHRS and CDR2 YFSETQ. V gave up 2 bases and J gave up 0 bases; unmatched junction bases: 1. CDR3 length equals 15 residues. This clonotype originated in a woman younger than 30 with type 1 diabetes. Input material: central memory CD4+ T cells from blood. J is TRBJ2-1 and V is TRBV5-1; 8 nucleotides agree with TRBD1. The CDR3 region has the DNA TGCGCCAGCAGCTTAGGACAGGGCTCCTACAATGAGCAGTTCTTC. Protein product: CASSLGQGSYNEQFF.